This T cell receptor beta chain was sequenced in a study of neoadjuvant anti-PD-1 for oral cavity cancer (dated by TCRdb to the early 2020s). Describing the broader study: Before curative-intent surgical resection, most patients were given three to four biweekly doses of nivolumab at 3 mg/kg. A fourth nivolumab dose was given around day 43 to patients without progression, and definitive surgical resection was performed in those patients on days 50-56. Patients with complete response, partial response or stable disease by RECIST 1.1 were defined as responders, whereas patients with progression were defined as non-responders. The parent correlative cohort included approximately 13 patients, with a 33% response rate. Results the study describes overall, beyond this receptor: Only a few patients per response group were included in the TCR analyses, and larger cohorts for validation were called for by the authors. After neoadjuvant nivolumab, significantly higher T cell clonality (Gini index) was found within PBMCs in non-responders than in responders. A higher pretreatment blood Treg/Th17 ratio correlated with both higher pretreatment blood TCRbeta clonality and lower post-treatment tumor TCRbeta clonality.

For deep sequencing, PBMC libraries mostly used around 480 ng of input genomic DNA, with six replicates for each sample. TCRbeta libraries were prepared with the immunoSEQ hsTCRbeta kit according to the manufacturer's instructions. The completed libraries were mixed into a single pool at 3 nM, then sequenced with an Illumina NovaSeq 6000 S4 flow cell. As for the authors' bioinformatics: The immunoSEQ Analyzer handled quality control and preprocessing of the raw data. The analysis was restricted to productive rearrangements, with each unique CDR3 amino acid sequence defining a clonotype. Repertoire clonality was estimated as the Gini-Simpson index, which was calculated using the R package tcR. Gini indices were compared with Student's t test, and associations with tumor size change were assessed by Pearson correlation. TCRdb obtained this table from immuneACCESS and retained in-frame rearrangements with V and J assigned. These tables miss some clones; where compared with another copy, unresolved V genes account for less than half of the shortfall, and the remainder is unexplained. V and J calls and clone size are copied from that table; D and trimming were computed from the DNA. The table for this sample lists about 42,000 clones; 77% of them were counted only once. The ten top clones hold roughly 4.9% of the sample.

The time point label for this specimen denotes: after neoadjuvant nivolumab, at surgical resection. Patients were newly diagnosed with stage II-IVA oral cavity squamous cell carcinoma and had received no prior systemic or radiation treatment. The cohort was made up of patients with locally advanced, HPV-negative oral cavity squamous cell carcinoma. Peripheral blood mononuclear cells were analyzed directly and were not maintained or expanded in culture. Samples were obtained from a longitudinal correlative study of a single-arm phase II trial of neoadjuvant nivolumab in oral cavity squamous cell carcinoma. Subject-matched pre- and post-treatment PBMCs and tumors from three responders and three non-responders were subjected to genomic DNA-based TCRbeta sequencing. Peripheral blood mononuclear cells were drawn once before nivolumab treatment and a second time after treatment, when surgery took place. The Maxwell RSC DNA from Cells kit was used to extract genomic DNA from PBMCs.

The CDR3 spans 15 residues, from the cysteine through the phenylalanine. The only DNA kept is the CDR3, 45 bases in frame from the first base. V loses 7 bases at its end and J loses 2 bases; junction bases beyond the gene matches: 9. CDR1 and CDR2 are drawn from the germline V gene: MDHEN, SYDVKM. Comments on this clone: Its antigen is currently not known. No per-base quality is available; no much larger clone lies one base away.

The source material was PBMCs, sampled after nivolumab (anti-PD-1) treatment. The TCR originated in a person aged 40-85 years with oral cavity squamous cell carcinoma. The sequence joins TRBV28 to TRBJ2-7; a stretch of 9 junction bases matches TRBD2. The DNA sequence is as follows: TGTGCCAGCATTGTATCCGGCGGGGGGGCCTACGAGCAGTACTTC. This sequence encodes CASIVSGGGAYEQYF. Supplemented by the reference TRBV28 and TRBJ2-7 proteins around the CDR3, the complete variable domain is DVKVTQSSRYLVKRTGEKVFLECVQDMDHENMFWYRQDPGLGLRLIYFSYDVKMKEKGDIPEGYSVSREKKERFSLILESASTNQTSMYLCASIVSGGGAYEQYFGPGTRLTVT.